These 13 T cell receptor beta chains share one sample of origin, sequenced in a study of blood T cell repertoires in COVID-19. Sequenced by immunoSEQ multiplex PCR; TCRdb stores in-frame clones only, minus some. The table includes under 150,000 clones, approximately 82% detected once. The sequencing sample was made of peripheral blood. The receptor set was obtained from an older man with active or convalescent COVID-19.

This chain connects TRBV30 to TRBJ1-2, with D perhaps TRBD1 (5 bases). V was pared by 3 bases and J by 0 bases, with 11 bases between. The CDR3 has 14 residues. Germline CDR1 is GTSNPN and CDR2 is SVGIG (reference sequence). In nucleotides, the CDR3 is TGTGCCTGGAGGCGGAGGGGAGCTAACTATGGCTACACCTTC. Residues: CAWRRRGANYGYTF. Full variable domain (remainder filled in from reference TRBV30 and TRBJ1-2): SQTIHQWPATLVQPVGSPLSLECTVEGTSNPNLYWYRQAAGRGLQLLFYSVGIGQISSEVPQNLSASRPQDRQFILSSKKLLLSDSGFYLCAWRRRGANYGYTFGSGTRLTVV.

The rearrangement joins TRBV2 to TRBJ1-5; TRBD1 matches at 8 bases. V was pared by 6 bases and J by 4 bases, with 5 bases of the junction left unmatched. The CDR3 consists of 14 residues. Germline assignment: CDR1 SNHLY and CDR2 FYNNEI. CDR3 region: CASSGQGYNQPQHF. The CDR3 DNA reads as TGTGCCAGCAGCGGACAGGGTTATAATCAGCCCCAGCATTTT.

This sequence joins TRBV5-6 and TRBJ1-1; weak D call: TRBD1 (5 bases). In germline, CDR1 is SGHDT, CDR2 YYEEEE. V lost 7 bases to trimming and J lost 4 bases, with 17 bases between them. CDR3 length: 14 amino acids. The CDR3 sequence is CASGREGRSTEAFF. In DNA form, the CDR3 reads TGTGCCAGCGGCAGGGAAGGGCGGTCCACTGAAGCTTTCTTT.

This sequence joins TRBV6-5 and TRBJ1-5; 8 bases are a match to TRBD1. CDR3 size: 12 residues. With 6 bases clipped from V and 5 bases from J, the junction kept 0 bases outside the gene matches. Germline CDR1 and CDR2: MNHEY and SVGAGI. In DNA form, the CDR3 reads TGTGCCAGCAGACAGGGGGATCAGCCCCAGCATTTT. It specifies CASRQGDQPQHF.

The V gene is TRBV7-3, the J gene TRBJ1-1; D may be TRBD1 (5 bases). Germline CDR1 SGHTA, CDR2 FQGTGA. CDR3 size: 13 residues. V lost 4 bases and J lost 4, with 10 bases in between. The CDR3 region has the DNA TGTGCCAGCAGCTCTGGTCAGGGCACTGAAGCTTTCTTT. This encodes CASSSGQGTEAFF.

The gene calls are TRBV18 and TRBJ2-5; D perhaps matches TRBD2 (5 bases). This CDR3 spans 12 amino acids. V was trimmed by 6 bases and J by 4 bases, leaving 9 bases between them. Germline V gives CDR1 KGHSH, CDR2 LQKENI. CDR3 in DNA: TGTGCCAGCTCGGCAGGAGGAGAGACCCAGTACTTC. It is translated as CASSAGGETQYF.

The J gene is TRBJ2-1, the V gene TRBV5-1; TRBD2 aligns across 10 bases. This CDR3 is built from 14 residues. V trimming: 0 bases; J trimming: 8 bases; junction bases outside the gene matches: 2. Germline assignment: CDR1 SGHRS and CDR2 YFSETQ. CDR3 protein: CASSLDLAGDEQFF. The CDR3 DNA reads TGCGCCAGCAGCTTGGATCTAGCGGGGGATGAGCAGTTCTTC.

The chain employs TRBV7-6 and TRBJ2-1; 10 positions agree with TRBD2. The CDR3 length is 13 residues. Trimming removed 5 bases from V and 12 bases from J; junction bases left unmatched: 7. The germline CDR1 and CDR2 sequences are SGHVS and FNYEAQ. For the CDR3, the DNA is TGTGCCAGCAGCGTTTCCAGCGGGAGGGTGCAGTTCTTC. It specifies CASSVSSGRVQFF.

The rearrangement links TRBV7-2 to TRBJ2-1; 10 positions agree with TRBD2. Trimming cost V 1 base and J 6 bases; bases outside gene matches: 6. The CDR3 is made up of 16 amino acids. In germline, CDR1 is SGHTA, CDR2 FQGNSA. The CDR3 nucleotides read TGTGCCAGCAGCTTAGGAGTCCTAGCGGGGGTCAATGAGCAGTTCTTC. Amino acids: CASSLGVLAGVNEQFF.

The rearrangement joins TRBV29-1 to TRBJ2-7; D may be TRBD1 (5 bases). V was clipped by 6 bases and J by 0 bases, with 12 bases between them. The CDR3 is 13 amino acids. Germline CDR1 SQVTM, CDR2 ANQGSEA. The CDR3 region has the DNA TGCAGCGTCCTAACAGGTGACTCCTACGAGCAGTACTTC. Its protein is CSVLTGDSYEQYF.

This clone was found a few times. In DNA, the CDR3 is TGTGCCAGCAGCTTGGCCACCGGCGAGCAGTACTTC. Its protein is CASSLATGEQYF. The V gene is TRBV5-4, the J gene TRBJ2-7; no clear D. Deletions cut 0 bases from V and 6 bases from J, with 7 bases between. Germline V gives CDR1 SGHNT, CDR2 YYREEE (reference sequence). The CDR3 extends over 12 amino acids.

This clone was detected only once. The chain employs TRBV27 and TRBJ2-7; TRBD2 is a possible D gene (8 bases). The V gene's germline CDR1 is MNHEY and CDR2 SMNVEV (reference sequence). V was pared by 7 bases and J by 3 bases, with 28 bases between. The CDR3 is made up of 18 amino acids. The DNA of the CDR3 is TGTGCCAGCATCTACCGGGGGGGACCGACGACAGGGAACTACGAGCAGTACTTC. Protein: CASIYRGGPTTGNYEQYF.

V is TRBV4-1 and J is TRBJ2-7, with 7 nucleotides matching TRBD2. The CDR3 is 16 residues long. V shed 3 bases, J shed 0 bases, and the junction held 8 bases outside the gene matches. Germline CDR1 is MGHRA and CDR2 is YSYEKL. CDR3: CASSHEAGAASYEQYF. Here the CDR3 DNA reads TGCGCCAGCAGCCATGAGGCGGGAGCGGCCTCCTACGAGCAGTACTTC.